This section outlines one TCR beta chain sequence together with its context. Its specificity is not known. The record originates from a study of cytomegalovirus exposure and HLA in healthy donors. Notes on the study in general: Presence/absence analyses supposed approximately even sequencing depth among donors. Most of the CMV-associated TCR beta chains (in a later analysis) appeared to be HLA-restricted. In a later analysis, at a false discovery rate of 0.05, approximately 16,000 TCR beta sequences were associated with HLA alleles. Follow-up analysis later connected one missense variant in DCLRE1C with trimming of TCR beta V- and J-genes.

The PCR used 60 Vbeta and 13 Jbeta primers. Sequencing was performed with immunoSEQ multiplex PCR; in TCRdb, only in-frame clones are kept and a portion is missing. The repertoire holds about 130,000 clones, about 74% seen once, with about 4.3% in the top ten. The J segment lost 8 bases and the V segment lost 3 bases, leaving 10 bases of the junction unmatched. The CDR3 runs to 16 residues. The germline gives CDR1 MNHEY, CDR2 SMNVEV (reference sequence). The V gene is TRBV27, the J gene TRBJ2-1, with 10 bases fitting TRBD1. This receptor was taken from a man between 18 and 35 years old in good health and CMV-seropositive. Sequencing used PBMCs. The CDR3 region has the DNA TGTGCCAGCAGTTTCTGCCCGGGACAGGGGCGGGATGAGCAGTTCTTC. Its translation: CASSFCPGQGRDEQFF.